One and the same sample provided the 24 T cell receptor beta chains below, sequenced in a study of blood T cells in healthy people across ages. Primers used in a second PCR of about 6 to 12 cycles were a sample-barcoded 5' primer and a J-beta primer mix. Via MiXCR, TCRdb re-called the 5' RACE reads, giving one row per CDR3 protein. The table lists roughly 1.9 million distinct CDR3 sequences, about two fifths of them singletons. Sequenced: blood. All receptors derive from a human donor in good health.

Comment on this clonotype: A much larger clone is a single base away; this may be a read error. This chain connects TRBV5-6 to TRBJ2-5, with no clear D. The J call is doubtful: the DNA matches TRBJ2-1 better. The germline gives CDR1 SGHDT, CDR2 YYEEEE. The CDR3 totals 15 residues. CDR3 sequence: CASSLELPLQETQFF. DNA for the CDR3: TGTGCCAGCAGCTTGGAACTCCCTCTGCAAGAGACCCAGTTCTTC.

The chain links TRBV5-1 to TRBJ2-4; either TRBD1 or TRBD2 may fit D (5 bases each). TRBJ2-7 matches the DNA end more closely, so the J call is doubtful. Germline V gives CDR1 SGHRS, CDR2 YFSETQ. The CDR3 totals 15 residues. The CDR3 reads CASSELVGPRYEQYF. The CDR3 DNA reads as TGCGCCAGCAGCGAACTAGTGGGACCCCGCTACGAGCAGTACTTC.

This clonotype was picked up one time. CDR3 amino acids: CASRNIYSGNTIYF. The DNA of the CDR3 is TGTGCCAGCAGAAATATCTACTCTGGAAACACCATATATTTT. V usage is TRBV27 and J usage is TRBJ1-3, with D unclear. The CDR3 spans 14 residues. Trimming cost V 6 bases and J 0 bases, with 9 bases left between them. CDR1 and CDR2 (germline): MNHEY, SMNVEV (reference sequence).

In this sample, this clonotype turned up a few times. The chain is built from TRBV20-1 and TRBJ1-6, with 10 bases that match TRBD1. Trimming at V came to 0 bases and at J to 10 bases, leaving 3 bases not matched to a gene. CDR1 is DFQATT and CDR2 is SNEGSKA in the germline V gene (reference sequence). This CDR3 spans 14 amino acids. In nucleotides, the CDR3 is TGCAGTGCTAGAGATGACAGGGGGCGATCACCCCTCCACTTT. Protein product: CSARDDRGRSPLHF.

This chain links TRBV20-1 with TRBJ2-5; TRBD1 might be the D (5 bases). The CDR3 totals 15 residues. V lost 4 bases to trimming and J lost 0 bases, with 15 bases between them. CDR1 DFQATT and CDR2 SNEGSKA come from the germline V gene (reference sequence). The CDR3 sequence is CSATSGEGDQETQYF. The CDR3 DNA follows: TGCAGTGCTACAAGTGGGGAAGGGGACCAAGAGACCCAGTACTTC.

This clonotype was seen a few times. V is TRBV9 and J is TRBJ2-6; TRBD1 agrees at 7 bases. Germline-derived CDR1 and CDR2 are SGDLS and YYNGEE. V dropped 3 bases and J dropped 8; count of bases not matched to a gene: 5. The CDR3 length is 14 residues. The CDR3 DNA sequence: TGTGCCAGCAGCGAGTCACAGGGGACCAACGTCCTGACTTTC. Residues: CASSESQGTNVLTF.

This rearrangement joins TRBV25-1 to TRBJ2-5; 7 positions match TRBD1. The end of the DNA fits TRBJ2-7 better, so the J call may be wrong. The germline CDR1 and CDR2 sequences are MGHDK and SYGVNS. CDR3 length: 15 amino acids. The CDR3 region has the DNA TGTGCCAGCAGTCCTCAGGGGGAAGCCCCATCCGAGCAGTACTTC. It codes for CASSPQGEAPSEQYF.

This clonotype was detected a few times. The rearrangement links TRBV20-1 to TRBJ2-5; TRBD1 agrees at 9 bases. The CDR3 spans 14 residues. Germline V gene sequence: CDR1 DFQATT, CDR2 SNEGSKA (reference sequence). The junction had 8 bases not matched to a gene; V was cut back by 3 bases and J by 6 bases. In DNA form, the CDR3 reads TGCAGTGCTAGTTACAGGGGGCTGGGGAAGACCCAGTACTTC. As protein: CSASYRGLGKTQYF.

V usage is TRBV10-3 and J usage is TRBJ2-5, with D unresolved. This CDR3 has 13 residues. Per germline, CDR1 ENHRY and CDR2 SYGVKD. V was shortened by 3 bases and J by 5 bases, with 10 bases between the two germline ends. The CDR3 protein is CAISEGIGETQYF. CDR3 nucleotides: TGTGCCATCAGTGAAGGCATCGGCGAGACCCAGTACTTC.

This clonotype was seen repeatedly, ten times or more. The CDR3 bases are TGTGCCAGCAGCTCCCTCATCTCAGGGGGCACTGAAGCTTTCTTT. It yields the protein CASSSLISGGTEAFF. The rearrangement links TRBV7-2 to TRBJ1-1, with TRBD1 matching over 7 bases. The germline CDR1 and CDR2 sequences are SGHTA and FQGNSA. With V trimmed by 4 bases and J by 4 bases, 9 bases remained unmatched. The CDR3 loop spans 15 amino acids.

The chain links TRBV20-1 to TRBJ2-1; tentatively, D is TRBD2 (8 bases). The CDR3 contains 16 residues. Trimming shortened V by 3 bases and J by 8 bases, and 23 bases separated the two germline ends. The germline V gene has CDR1 DFQATT and CDR2 SNEGSKA (reference sequence). CDR3 sequence: CSASPSGGGTRYEQFF. For the CDR3, the DNA is TGCAGTGCTAGCCCCTCGGGAGGGGGCACACGCTATGAGCAGTTCTTC.

V and J are TRBV28 and TRBJ2-5; a possible D gene is TRBD2 (5 bases). The germline V and J ends were trimmed by 7 bases and 5 bases, with 14 bases remaining between them. This CDR3 is built from 13 residues. Germline V gene lookup returns CDR1 MDHEN and CDR2 SYDVKM. The CDR3 DNA follows: TGTGCCAGCAACCTGCGGGCATTTGAGACCCAGTACTTC. Translation gives CASNLRAFETQYF.

CDR3 amino acids: CASSEGSAAMSETQYF. The DNA for the CDR3 is TGTGCCAGCAGTGAAGGTTCGGCAGCCATGTCGGAGACCCAGTACTTC. The chain joins TRBV6-1 to TRBJ2-5; no clear D. Trimming took 1 base from V and 5 from J, leaving 17 bases between them. The CDR3 runs 16 residues. Germline loops: CDR1 MNHNS, CDR2 SASEGT.

This clonotype was found a few times. The chain's CDR3 is CASSLVGRVRGTDTQYF. CDR3 nucleotide sequence: TGTGCCAGCAGCTTAGTTGGCAGGGTGAGAGGAACAGATACGCAGTATTTT. The J gene is TRBJ2-3, the V gene TRBV11-2; a weak D match, TRBD1 (5 bases). Deletions cut 1 base from V and 3 bases from J, with 17 bases between. Germline CDR1 SGHAT, CDR2 FQNNGV. The length of the CDR3 is 17 residues.

V gene TRBV5-5 combines with J gene TRBJ1-4; D is undetermined. Germline V gives CDR1 SGHKS, CDR2 YYEKEE (reference sequence). CDR3 size: 14 residues. The V end lost 6 bases, the J end lost 0 bases, and 9 bases lay between the germline ends. CDR3 bases: TGTGCCAGCACCGGCGGAGCAACTAATGAAAAACTGTTTTTT. Protein: CASTGGATNEKLFF.

The CDR3 loop is CATSRGRIFRYEQYF. CDR3 in DNA: TGTGCCACCAGCAGGGGAAGGATTTTCCGCTACGAGCAGTACTTC. This rearrangement joins TRBV15 to TRBJ2-7; D unresolved. Germline lookup yields CDR1 LNHNV and CDR2 YYDKDF (reference sequence). The length of the CDR3 is 15 residues. V was cut by 3 bases and J by 3 bases, with 15 bases left in between.

As to this clonotype: One end of the junction fails to match germline, which may point to a read error. The rearrangement links TRBV6-5 to TRBJ1-1; TRBD1 is a possible D gene (6 bases). CDR3 size: 15 residues. From germline, CDR1 is MNHEY and CDR2 SVGAGI. The CDR3 DNA reads TGTGCCAGCAGTATAGACGGCCGAGGGGACACTGAAGCCTTCTTT. Its protein is CASSIDGRGDTEAFF.

This clonotype was seen a few times. This chain connects TRBV5-1 to TRBJ2-3; D ambiguous. Germline CDR1 is SGHRS and CDR2 is YFSETQ. The CDR3 is 14 residues long. V lost 2 bases, J lost 2 bases, and 9 bases lay in between. CDR3 in amino acids: CASSFQPTTDTQYF. CDR3 DNA sequence: TGCGCCAGCAGCTTCCAACCCACCACAGATACGCAGTATTTT. Using reference TRBV5-1 and TRBJ2-3 for the parts outside the CDR3, the full variable domain is KAGVTQTPRYLIKTRGQQVTLSCSPISGHRSVSWYQQTPGQGLQFLFEYFSETQRNKGNFPGRFSGRQFSNSRSEMNVSTLELGDSALYLCASSFQPTTDTQYFGPGTRLTVL.

This clonotype occurred a few times. The gene calls are TRBV12-3 or TRBV12-4 and TRBJ1-2; 8 bases agree with TRBD1. V trimming: 5 bases; J trimming: 7 bases; junction bases outside the gene matches: 12. This CDR3 comprises 15 residues. The CDR3 loop is CASSEAGQGVGGYTF. For the CDR3, the DNA is TGTGCCAGCAGTGAAGCAGGACAGGGAGTTGGTGGCTACACCTTC.

This clonotype was recorded many times. This chain uses TRBV7-6 with TRBJ2-7; the match to TRBD2 covers 15 bases. The CDR3 totals 16 residues. The germline V gene encodes CDR1 SGHVS and CDR2 FNYEAQ. V dropped 5 bases and J dropped 5; count of bases not matched to a gene: 7. CDR3 DNA sequence: TGTGCCAGCAGCAAGGGACTAGCGGGGGGAGAGAACGAGCAGTACTTC. Its protein is CASSKGLAGGENEQYF.

The chain carries TRBV7-9 and TRBJ2-7, with TRBD1 matching over 7 bases. After removal of 4 bases from V and 6 bases from J, the junction contained 3 bases not matched to a gene. The germline gives CDR1 SEHNR, CDR2 FQNEAQ (reference sequence). The CDR3 loop spans 12 amino acids. The CDR3, as DNA: TGTGCCAGCAGCTACAGGGGCATCGAGCAGTACTTC. Its translation: CASSYRGIEQYF.

This clonotype was found a few times. The V call is TRBV20-1, the J call TRBJ2-5; D remains ambiguous. The CDR3 has 15 residues. V was pared by 0 bases and J by 1 base, with 12 bases between. Germline V gene sequence: CDR1 DFQATT, CDR2 SNEGSKA (reference sequence). The CDR3 nucleotides are TGCAGTGCTAGAGATCAAAGGCTCCCCCAAGAGACCCAGTACTTC. Amino acid sequence: CSARDQRLPQETQYF.

In its sample, this clonotype was seen a few times. DNA of the CDR3: TGTGCCAGCAGCCAAGAAAATGAGGGTCGCGAGGAGCAGTACTTC. It translates to CASSQENEGREEQYF. The chain combines TRBV3-1 with TRBJ2-7; weak D call: TRBD2 (5 bases). The length of the CDR3 is 15 residues. V dropped 0 bases and J dropped 7 bases, with 16 bases sitting between them. The germline V gene encodes CDR1 LGHDT and CDR2 YNNKEL (reference sequence).

This clonotype was recorded a few times. J is TRBJ2-1 and V is TRBV20-1; D not certain. Germline V CDR1 and CDR2: DFQATT, SNEGSKA (reference sequence). Trimming stripped 1 base from V and 4 bases from J, with 17 bases between. The CDR3 spans 16 residues. The CDR3 DNA follows: TGCAGTGCTAGAGTCAGGAAAGTGGCGGAGTACAATGAGCAGTTCTTC. The encoded protein is CSARVRKVAEYNEQFF.